A selection of T cell receptor beta chains follows, all from one sample in a study of T cell clones after liver transplantation. TCRdb's table, derived via immunoSEQ multiplex PCR, lists solely in-frame clones and lacks some. Counted here are 45,000 to 60,000 clones, roughly 70% occurring once; the ten biggest clones make up 2.8%. The sequences come from CD4+ T cells from blood, collected at the approximately 16-month timepoint. The origin of the receptors is a human patient who received a liver transplant. Some T cells could come from the graft donor. The CDR3 runs from the conserved cysteine through the conserved F or W.

v_call: TRBV28; cdr3_aa: CASSPLGQGNVLTF
v_call: TRBV7-8; cdr3_aa: CASSKGTGNSGYTF
v_call: TRBV6-1; cdr3_aa: CASSEVYRGETQYF
v_call: TRBV6-1; cdr3_aa: CASSEGTASTYEQYF
v_call: TRBV7-9; cdr3_aa: CASSLGPPGDGTEAFF
v_call: TRBV11-2; cdr3_aa: CASSPRTSGRNEQFF
v_call: TRBV4-3; cdr3_aa: CASSQSTPGTGGGEQFF
v_call: TRBV15; cdr3_aa: CATSRVRGLREQYF
v_call: TRBV9; cdr3_aa: CASSGGSGNTIYF
v_call: TRBV19; cdr3_aa: CASSISTAKGYGYTF
v_call: TRBV19; cdr3_aa: CASSSLVGVLEGGSEQFF
v_call: TRBV29-1; cdr3_aa: CSVNTGETQYF
v_call: TRBV28; cdr3_aa: CASTERDSVFGYTF
v_call: TRBV19; cdr3_aa: CASSERGGPTGELFF
v_call: TRBV4-3; cdr3_aa: CASSQAPSAGTEETQYF
v_call: TRBV7-2; cdr3_aa: CASSSLAGGPSTDTQYF
v_call: TRBV4-1; cdr3_aa: CASSQVENEQFF
v_call: TRBV21-1; cdr3_aa: CASSTEAFF
v_call: TRBV19; cdr3_aa: CASERLAGGRGTGELFF
v_call: TRBV5-1; cdr3_aa: CASARSSPTDTQYF
v_call: TRBV28; cdr3_aa: CASSLLGNTEAFF
v_call: TRBV18; cdr3_aa: CASSPNPLGLAGYNEQFF
v_call: TRBV28; cdr3_aa: CASSGPGLDVDTQYF
v_call: TRBV6-5; cdr3_aa: CASRTRGGLAGELFF
v_call: TRBV6-5; cdr3_aa: CASSPAAGGAFF
v_call: TRBV6-5; cdr3_aa: CASSYGRGQPQHF
v_call: TRBV7-2; cdr3_aa: CASSFGGSYQETQYF
v_call: TRBV5-1; cdr3_aa: CASSSSSTSGSGGNEQFF
v_call: TRBV6-1; cdr3_aa: CASSEVVALGGYTF
v_call: TRBV29-1; cdr3_aa: CSVGQGLETQYF
v_call: TRBV11-2; cdr3_aa: CATSQVDTQYF
v_call: TRBV6-5; cdr3_aa: CASSPMGGEAFF
v_call: TRBV5-1; cdr3_aa: CASSLGSVPTDTQYF
v_call: TRBV27; cdr3_aa: CASSPDRGSSYEQYF
v_call: TRBV7-2; cdr3_aa: CASSLSRDIDTQYF
v_call: TRBV29-1; cdr3_aa: CSVGGTSTDTQYF
v_call: TRBV5-6; cdr3_aa: CASSLARAGGLQETQYF
v_call: TRBV5-6; cdr3_aa: CASSLRTLTNEKLFF
v_call: TRBV28; cdr3_aa: CASSVGGASGTDTQYF
v_call: TRBV28; cdr3_aa: CASSFGRGNSYGYTF
v_call: TRBV5-1; cdr3_aa: CASSLEWGNNQPQHF